The 19 T cell receptor beta chains in this list originate from one sample, sequenced in a study of CD8 T cells in ankylosing spondylitis (dated by TCRdb to about 2017). Libraries were made using 5' RACE. Sequencing was carried out with an Illumina HiSeq 2500. TCRdb reworked the public reads: Q25 trimming with fastp, MiXCR clone assembly, productive beta chains retained. CDR3 protein duplicates are merged, each entry listing the most common genes and DNA. A total of around 130,000 distinct CDR3 sequences appear in this sample, about a tenth of them only once. The leading ten clones occupy approximately 3.4% of the sample. Input material: blood, either unsorted or a sorted T cell fraction (not recorded which). These TCRs come from a male donor with ankylosing spondylitis or in good health (not recorded which).

There are many counts of this clonotype. The chain is built from TRBV28 and TRBJ2-1, with TRBD2 matching 15 bases. The CDR3 contains 15 residues. Germline V CDR1 and CDR2: MDHEN, SYDVKM. Unmatched junction bases numbered 3, after V lost 6 bases and J lost 6 bases. CDR3 DNA sequence: TGTGCCAGCAGGCGGACTAGCGGGAGGGCCAATGAGCAGTTCTTC. This sequence encodes CASRRTSGRANEQFF. The whole variable domain, filled in from reference TRBV28 and TRBJ2-1, reads DVKVTQSSRYLVKRTGEKVFLECVQDMDHENMFWYRQDPGLGLRLIYFSYDVKMKEKGDIPEGYSVSREKKERFSLILESASTNQTSMYLCASRRTSGRANEQFFGPGTRLTVL.

This clonotype was counted a few times. The rearrangement links TRBV20-1 to TRBJ2-1; D unclear. Germline lookup yields CDR1 DFQATT and CDR2 SNEGSKA (reference sequence). The CDR3 has 13 residues. The V and J ends lost 1 base and 3 bases respectively, with 7 bases between them. CDR3 coding DNA: TGCAGTGCTAGAGTGTTGGACTACAATGAGCAGTTCTTC. Protein: CSARVLDYNEQFF.

This clonotype has at least ten counts. The chain joins TRBV10-3 to TRBJ2-3, with 10 bases identical to TRBD1. CDR1 and CDR2 (germline): ENHRY, SYGVKD. The ends lost 5 bases at V and 4 bases at J; junction bases unmatched: 6. The CDR3 loop spans 15 amino acids. The CDR3 is CAISPGQGRPDTQYF. CDR3 nucleotides: TGTGCCATCAGTCCGGGACAGGGGAGACCAGATACGCAGTATTTT.

This clonotype was found many times. The V gene is TRBV15, the J gene TRBJ1-4, with D unresolved. In germline, CDR1 is LNHNV, CDR2 YYDKDF (reference sequence). V was cut by 0 bases and J by 11 bases, with 7 bases left in between. The CDR3 contains 12 residues. CDR3 bases: TGTGCCACCAGCAGAGACTCTCGCAAACTGTTTTTT. Translated: CATSRDSRKLFF.

About this clonotype itself: A much larger clone lies a single base off, so this may be a read error. V gene TRBV7-2 combines with J gene TRBJ2-3; 11 bases are a match to TRBD2. J was trimmed by 5 bases and V by 7 bases; bases with no gene match: 5. Per the germline V gene, CDR1 is SGHTA and CDR2 is FQGNSA. This CDR3 has 14 amino acids. The DNA for the CDR3 is TGTGCCAGCACCTTTGGACTAGCGGGAGATACGCAGTATTTT. This sequence encodes CASTFGLAGDTQYF.

The rearrangement uses TRBV6-1 and TRBJ2-6, with D perhaps matching TRBD1 (6 bases). V shed 6 bases and J shed 0 bases, with 18 bases lying between them. Germline V gene lookup returns CDR1 MNHNS and CDR2 SASEGT. This CDR3 region has 18 residues. This CDR3 is CASRPRGRDSSGANVLTF. The CDR3 nucleotides read TGTGCCAGCAGACCAAGGGGGAGAGACAGCTCTGGGGCCAACGTCCTGACTTTC.

This clonotype was picked up many times. This chain's CDR3 is CSARDHTSGTRTYEQYF. CDR3 in DNA: TGCAGTGCTAGAGACCACACCAGCGGGACTCGAACCTACGAGCAGTACTTC. V and J are TRBV20-1 and TRBJ2-7; 7 nucleotides align to TRBD2. CDR1 is DFQATT, CDR2 SNEGSKA, per germline (reference sequence). There are 17 residues in the CDR3. The V segment lost 0 bases and the J segment 2 bases; nucleotides outside the gene matches: 13.

This clonotype was detected many times. V usage is TRBV6-1 and J usage is TRBJ2-4; 13 bases are a match to TRBD2. V trimming: 6 bases; J trimming: 8 bases; junction bases outside the gene matches: 7. This CDR3 has 15 amino acids. Per the germline V gene, CDR1 is MNHNS and CDR2 is SASEGT. CDR3 in amino acids: CASRWTSGSFYIQYF. For the CDR3, the DNA is TGTGCCAGCAGGTGGACTAGCGGGAGTTTTTACATTCAGTACTTC.

There are many counts of this clonotype. This chain connects TRBV20-1 to TRBJ1-1; no reliable D call. The CDR3 runs to 15 residues. CDR1 is DFQATT and CDR2 is SNEGSKA in the germline V gene (reference sequence). Between the trimmed V and J ends, which lost 3 bases and 0 bases, there was a span of 14 bases. The CDR3: CSASSAGRVNTEAFF. The CDR3 nucleotides are TGCAGTGCTAGTTCTGCGGGGAGAGTGAACACTGAAGCTTTCTTT.

This clonotype was recorded at least ten times. Compared with germline, one end of the junction differs, possibly owing to a read error. The chain carries TRBV20-1 and TRBJ2-5; D perhaps matches TRBD1 (6 bases). Germline V gene sequence: CDR1 DFQATT, CDR2 SNEGSKA (reference sequence). This CDR3 region has 13 residues. Written as DNA, the CDR3 is TGCAGTGCTGGCCGGGACAACCAAGATACCCAGTACTTC. This gives the protein CSAGRDNQDTQYF.

This clonotype was counted ten times or more. CDR3 in DNA: TGCGCCAGCAGCCCAGGGACAGGGATCGCCGAGCAGTACTTC. This encodes CASSPGTGIAEQYF. The J gene is TRBJ2-7, the V gene TRBV5-1; 9 bases match TRBD1. Germline CDR1 is SGHRS and CDR2 is YFSETQ. The ends lost 4 bases at V and 6 bases at J; junction bases unmatched: 8. CDR3 size: 14 residues.

For this clonotype: A read error is possible here, since a much larger clone lies one base away. The rearrangement uses TRBV7-8 and TRBJ2-3; D is perhaps TRBD2 (5 bases). This CDR3 is built from 15 residues. Between the trimmed V and J ends, which lost 2 bases and 4 bases, there was a span of 13 bases. Germline lookup yields CDR1 SGHVS and CDR2 FQNEAQ. DNA for the CDR3: TGTGCCAGCAGCTTACAAGCGATTAGCGCAGATACGCAGTATTTT. This gives the protein CASSLQAISADTQYF.

This clonotype was detected a few times. The rearrangement joins TRBV12-3 or TRBV12-4 to TRBJ1-2, with TRBD1 identical over 9 bases. The CDR3 is 14 residues long. The ends lost 5 bases at V and 6 bases at J; junction bases unmatched: 7. The CDR3 protein is CASSTTGQGHGYTF. The CDR3 nucleotides read TGTGCCAGCAGTACAACGGGACAGGGCCATGGCTACACCTTC.

V and J are TRBV18 and TRBJ2-3, with 7 bases matching TRBD1. V lost 5 bases and J lost 5; bases outside the gene matches: 13. CDR1 KGHSH and CDR2 LQKENI come from the germline V gene. The CDR3 has 16 amino acids. In DNA, the CDR3 is TGTGCCAGCTCAGACAGAACAGGGGCTTCAGAAGATACGCAGTATTTT. Translated: CASSDRTGASEDTQYF.

There are many counts of this clonotype. The CDR3 DNA reads as TGTGCCAGCAGTAGAAGGACAGGGTTACGAGAGACCCAGTACTTC. It yields the protein CASSRRTGLRETQYF. The gene calls are TRBV6-1 and TRBJ2-5, with 8 nucleotides matching TRBD1. This CDR3 comprises 15 residues. With 5 bases clipped from V and 4 bases from J, the junction kept 9 bases outside the gene matches. Germline V gene sequence: CDR1 MNHNS, CDR2 SASEGT.

The rearrangement links TRBV7-2 to TRBJ1-2; 7 nucleotides agree with TRBD1. The germline V gene has CDR1 SGHTA and CDR2 FQGNSA. This CDR3 spans 13 amino acids. The trim removed 3 bases at V and 8 bases at J, leaving 6 bases unmatched. The CDR3 loop is CASSLGTAGGYTF. CDR3 sequence (DNA): TGTGCCAGCAGCTTGGGGACAGCTGGGGGCTACACCTTC.

This clonotype was seen ten or more times. The rearrangement joins TRBV10-3 to TRBJ2-1; TRBD1 matches 7 bases. The germline V gene has CDR1 ENHRY and CDR2 SYGVKD. Trimming took 6 bases from V and 4 from J; bases not matched to a gene: 12. The CDR3 runs 16 residues. DNA for the CDR3: TGTGCCATCAGCCTGACCGACAGGGATCGGTACAATGAGCAGTTCTTC. Protein sequence: CAISLTDRDRYNEQFF.

The chain recombines TRBV20-1 with TRBJ1-5; D possibly corresponds to TRBD1 (5 bases). Germline V gene sequence: CDR1 DFQATT, CDR2 SNEGSKA (reference sequence). This CDR3 has 16 residues. Trimming cost V 0 bases and J 0 bases, with 12 bases left between them. The CDR3 spells CSARDPGQLSNQPQHF. The DNA for the CDR3 is TGCAGTGCTAGAGATCCGGGGCAGCTTAGCAATCAGCCCCAGCATTTT.

This clonotype was seen a few times. The chain combines TRBV7-2 with TRBJ2-7, with 12 bases that match TRBD2. This CDR3 contains 15 residues. V shed 6 bases and J 1 base; nucleotides not matched to a gene: 4. CDR1 SGHTA and CDR2 FQGNSA come from the germline V gene. The CDR3 DNA follows: TGTGCCAGCAGACCAGGACTAGCGGGGTCCTACGAGCAGTACTTC. Translating it yields CASRPGLAGSYEQYF.